The 10 T cell receptor beta chains below come from one sample, sequenced in a study of CD4 T cells in relation to SARS-CoV-2 and coronaviruses. Their antigen targets remain unknown. Method: immunoSEQ multiplex PCR; TCRdb's copy keeps in-frame clones and lacks some. This table holds 20,000 to 30,000 clones, 70% to 80% found once. Unexposed donor CD4+ T cells date from about 2011-2019, before the COVID-19 pandemic. The cells were cultured for about ten days before CD4+ T cells were isolated. The sequenced sample consisted of CD4+ T cells from PBMCs, cultured in vitro. The receptors were gathered from a human donor in good health.

This clone was seen only a few times. The V and J genes are TRBV4-1 and TRBJ1-6; 10 nucleotides agree with TRBD1. Trimming removed 4 bases from V and 10 bases from J; junction bases left unmatched: 7. From germline, CDR1 is MGHRA and CDR2 YSYEKL. The CDR3 is made up of 15 amino acids. CDR3 bases: TGCGCCAGCAGCCGCGGACAGGGGGAGAGATCACCCCTCCACTTT. Protein sequence: CASSRGQGERSPLHF.

This chain joins TRBV6-2 or TRBV6-3 and TRBJ1-5; D remains unclear. Germline values: CDR1 MNHEY, CDR2 SVGEGT. The CDR3 extends over 12 amino acids. Deletions cut 3 bases from V and 7 bases from J, with 7 bases between. This chain's CDR3 is CASSYINQPQHF. The CDR3 DNA reads TGTGCCAGCAGTTATATCAACCAGCCCCAGCATTTT.

This clone has a single count. The V and J genes are TRBV30 and TRBJ2-3, with 12 bases matching TRBD2. CDR1 and CDR2 from the germline V gene are GTSNPN and SVGIG (reference sequence). V shed 0 bases, J shed 4 bases, and the junction held 5 bases outside the gene matches. This CDR3 has 16 residues. The chain's CDR3 is CAWSVTGTSGPDTQYF. The CDR3 region has the DNA TGTGCCTGGAGTGTTACAGGGACTAGCGGGCCAGATACGCAGTATTTT.

This clone was seen a single time. The chain is built from TRBV4-1 and TRBJ2-7; 10 bases match TRBD1. Germline CDR1 and CDR2: MGHRA and YSYEKL. There are 17 residues in the CDR3. The J segment lost 4 bases and the V segment lost 0 bases, leaving 9 bases of the junction unmatched. The CDR3 coding sequence is TGCGCCAGCAGCCAAGAAAGGAGGAGGGGACAGGGGTACGAGCAGTACTTC. Translating gives CASSQERRRGQGYEQYF.

Here the CDR3 reads CASSLDPVSGSPLHF. CDR3 DNA sequence: TGTGCCAGCAGCTTAGACCCCGTTTCGGGTTCACCCCTCCACTTT. The chain is built from TRBV7-2 and TRBJ1-6, with D unclear. Germline lookup yields CDR1 SGHTA and CDR2 FQGNSA. The ends were cut back, 1 base at V and 9 bases at J, with 13 bases in the middle. This CDR3 has 15 residues.

The rearrangement uses TRBV4-3 and TRBJ1-2; 9 bases fit TRBD1. There are 15 residues in the CDR3. Unmatched junction bases numbered 8, after V lost 2 bases and J lost 7 bases. The germline gives CDR1 LGHNA, CDR2 YSLEER. The CDR3 sequence: CASSQIRTGVGGYTF. The DNA of the CDR3 is TGCGCCAGCAGCCAAATCCGGACAGGGGTGGGTGGCTACACCTTC.

This clone was counted between two and nine times. The rearrangement joins TRBV5-6 to TRBJ2-3, with D uncertain. The CDR3 contains 14 residues. V lost 2 bases, J lost 1 base, and 8 bases lay in between. The germline V gene encodes CDR1 SGHDT and CDR2 YYEEEE. The CDR3 protein is CASSFGLGTDTQYF. CDR3 in DNA: TGTGCCAGCAGCTTCGGCCTCGGCACAGATACGCAGTATTTT.

CDR3 DNA: TGTGCCAGCAGTCCCCCCCCCTCTGGGGCCAACGTCCTGACTTTC. This sequence encodes CASSPPPSGANVLTF. The V call is TRBV25-1, the J call TRBJ2-6; D gene ambiguous. The length of the CDR3 is 15 residues. Per germline, CDR1 MGHDK and CDR2 SYGVNS. The germline V and J ends were trimmed by 5 bases and 0 bases, with 8 bases remaining between them.

V usage is TRBV10-3 and J usage is TRBJ1-4, with D perhaps TRBD1 (5 bases). V dropped 7 bases and J dropped 4 bases, with 10 bases sitting between them. The germline gives CDR1 ENHRY, CDR2 SYGVKD. The CDR3 extends over 13 amino acids. The CDR3 protein is CAIKEGDNEKLFF. CDR3 in DNA: TGTGCCATCAAGGAAGGGGATAATGAAAAACTGTTTTTT.

This clone was counted a few times. The rearrangement uses TRBV27 and TRBJ1-5; D is unclear. The CDR3 totals 13 residues. Germline assignment: CDR1 MNHEY and CDR2 SMNVEV (reference sequence). The V gene lost 7 bases and the J gene lost 12 bases, with 19 bases spanning the gap. For the CDR3, the DNA is TGTGCCAGCAAGCAAGATAGAGTTGGGAACCAGCATTTT. It specifies CASKQDRVGNQHF.